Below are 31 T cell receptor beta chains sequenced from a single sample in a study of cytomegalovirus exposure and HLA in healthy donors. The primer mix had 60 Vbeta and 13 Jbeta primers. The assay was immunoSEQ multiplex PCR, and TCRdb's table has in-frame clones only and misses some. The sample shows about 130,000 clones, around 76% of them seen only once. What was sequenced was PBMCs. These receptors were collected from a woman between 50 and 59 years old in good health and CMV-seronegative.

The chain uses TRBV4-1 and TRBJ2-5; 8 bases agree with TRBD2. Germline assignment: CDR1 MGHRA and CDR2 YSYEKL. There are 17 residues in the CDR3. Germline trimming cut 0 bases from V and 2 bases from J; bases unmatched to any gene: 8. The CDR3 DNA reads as TGCGCCAGCAGCCAAGAACGGGGGGGGCAACCACAAGAGACCCAGTACTTC. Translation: CASSQERGGQPQETQYF.

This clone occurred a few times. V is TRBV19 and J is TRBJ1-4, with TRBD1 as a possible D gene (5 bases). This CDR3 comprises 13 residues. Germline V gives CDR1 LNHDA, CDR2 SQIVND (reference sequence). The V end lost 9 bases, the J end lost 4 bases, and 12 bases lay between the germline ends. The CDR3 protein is CASKSDINEKLFF. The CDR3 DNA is TGTGCCAGCAAGTCGGACATTAATGAAAAACTGTTTTTT.

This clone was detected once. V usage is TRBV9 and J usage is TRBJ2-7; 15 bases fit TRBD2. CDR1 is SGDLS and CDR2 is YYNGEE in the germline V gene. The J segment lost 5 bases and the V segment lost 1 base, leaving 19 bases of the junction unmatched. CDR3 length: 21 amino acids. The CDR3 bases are TGTGCCAGCAGCGTATCCACGACAGGGGGCGGACTAGCGGGAGGGCCACACGAGCAGTACGTC. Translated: CASSVSTTGGGLAGGPHEQYV.

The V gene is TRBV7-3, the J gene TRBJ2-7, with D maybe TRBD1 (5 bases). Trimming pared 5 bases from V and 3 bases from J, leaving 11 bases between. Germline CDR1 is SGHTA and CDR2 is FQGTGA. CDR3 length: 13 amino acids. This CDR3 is CASSPGMLYEQYF. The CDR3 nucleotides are TGTGCCAGCAGCCCAGGGATGCTCTACGAGCAGTACTTC.

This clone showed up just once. DNA of the CDR3: TGCGCCATTATAAACCGACCGGGGGCAACTAATGAAAAACTGTTTTTT. Translating gives CAIINRPGATNEKLFF. The chain combines TRBV10-1 with TRBJ1-4; TRBD1 is a possible D gene (5 bases). V shed 10 bases and J shed 0 bases, with 18 bases lying between them. This CDR3 has 16 residues. Germline V gene data show CDR1 as WNHNN and CDR2 as SYGVQD (reference sequence).

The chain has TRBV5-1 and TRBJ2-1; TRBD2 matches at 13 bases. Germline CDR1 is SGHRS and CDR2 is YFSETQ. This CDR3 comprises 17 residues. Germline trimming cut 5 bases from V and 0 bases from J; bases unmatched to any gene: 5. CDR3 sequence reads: CASRPRTSGSSYNEQFF. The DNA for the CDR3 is TGCGCCAGCAGACCTAGGACTAGCGGGAGCTCCTACAATGAGCAGTTCTTC. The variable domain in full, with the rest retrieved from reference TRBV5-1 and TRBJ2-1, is KAGVTQTPRYLIKTRGQQVTLSCSPISGHRSVSWYQQTPGQGLQFLFEYFSETQRNKGNFPGRFSGRQFSNSRSEMNVSTLELGDSALYLCASRPRTSGSSYNEQFFGPGTRLTVL.

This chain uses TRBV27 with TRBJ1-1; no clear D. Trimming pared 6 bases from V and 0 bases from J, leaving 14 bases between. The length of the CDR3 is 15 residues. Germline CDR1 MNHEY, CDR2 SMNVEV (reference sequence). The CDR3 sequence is CASSDMVGLNTEAFF. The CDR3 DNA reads TGTGCCAGCAGCGATATGGTGGGCTTGAACACTGAAGCTTTCTTT.

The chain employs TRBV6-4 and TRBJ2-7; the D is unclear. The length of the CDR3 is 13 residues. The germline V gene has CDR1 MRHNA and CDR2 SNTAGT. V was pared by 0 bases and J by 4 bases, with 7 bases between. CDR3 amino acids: CASSDSTPYEQYV. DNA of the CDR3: TGTGCCAGCAGTGACTCGACACCTTACGAGCAGTACGTC.

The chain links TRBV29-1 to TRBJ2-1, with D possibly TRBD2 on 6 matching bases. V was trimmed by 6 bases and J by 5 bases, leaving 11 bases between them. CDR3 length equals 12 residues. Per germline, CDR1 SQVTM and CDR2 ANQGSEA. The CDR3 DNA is TGCAGCGTGAACCGGGAGCACAATGAGCAGTTCTTC. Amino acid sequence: CSVNREHNEQFF.

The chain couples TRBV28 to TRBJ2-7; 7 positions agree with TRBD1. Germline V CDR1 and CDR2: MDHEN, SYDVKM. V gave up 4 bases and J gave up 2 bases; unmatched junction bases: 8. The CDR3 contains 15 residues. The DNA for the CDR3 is TGTGCCAGCAGTTCCATACAGGGGATAGCCTACGAGCAGTACTTC. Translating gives CASSSIQGIAYEQYF. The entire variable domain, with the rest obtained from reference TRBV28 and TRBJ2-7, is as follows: DVKVTQSSRYLVKRTGEKVFLECVQDMDHENMFWYRQDPGLGLRLIYFSYDVKMKEKGDIPEGYSVSREKKERFSLILESASTNQTSMYLCASSSIQGIAYEQYFGPGTRLTVT.

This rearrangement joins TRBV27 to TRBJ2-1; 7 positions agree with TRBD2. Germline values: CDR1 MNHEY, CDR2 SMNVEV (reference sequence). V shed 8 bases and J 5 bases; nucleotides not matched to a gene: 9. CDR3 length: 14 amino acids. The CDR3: CASGRWAGDNEQFF. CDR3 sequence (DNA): TGTGCCAGCGGCCGATGGGCGGGAGACAATGAGCAGTTCTTC.

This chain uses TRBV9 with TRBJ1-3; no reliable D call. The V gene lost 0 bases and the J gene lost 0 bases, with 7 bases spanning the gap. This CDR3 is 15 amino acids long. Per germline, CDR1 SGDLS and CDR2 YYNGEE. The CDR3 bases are TGTGCCAGCAGCGTAGTTCCGTACTCTGGAAACACCATATATTTT. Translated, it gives CASSVVPYSGNTIYF.

This chain's CDR3 is CASSLRREGPYNEQFF. Here the CDR3 DNA reads TGCGCCAGCAGCTTGCGGCGGGAGGGCCCCTACAATGAGCAGTTCTTC. The gene calls are TRBV5-1 and TRBJ2-1; 9 bases are a match to TRBD2. V gave up 1 base and J gave up 2 bases; unmatched junction bases: 4. CDR1 is SGHRS, CDR2 YFSETQ, per germline. The CDR3 sequence is 16 residues long.

Written as DNA, the CDR3 is TGTGCCAGTATCCCCGGGACAGGTCCACACAACTATGGCTACACCTTC. The encoded protein is CASIPGTGPHNYGYTF. The rearrangement uses TRBV19 and TRBJ1-2; TRBD1 matches at 8 bases. CDR3 length: 16 residues. V shed 7 bases, J shed 2 bases, and the junction held 12 bases outside the gene matches. Germline V gives CDR1 LNHDA, CDR2 SQIVND (reference sequence).

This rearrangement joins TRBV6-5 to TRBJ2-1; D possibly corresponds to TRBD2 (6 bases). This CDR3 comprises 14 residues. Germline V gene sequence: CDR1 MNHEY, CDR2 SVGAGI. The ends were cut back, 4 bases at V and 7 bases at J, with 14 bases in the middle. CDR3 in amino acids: CASSSPAGSNEQFF. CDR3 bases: TGTGCCAGCAGTTCCCCCGCGGGGTCGAATGAGCAGTTCTTC.

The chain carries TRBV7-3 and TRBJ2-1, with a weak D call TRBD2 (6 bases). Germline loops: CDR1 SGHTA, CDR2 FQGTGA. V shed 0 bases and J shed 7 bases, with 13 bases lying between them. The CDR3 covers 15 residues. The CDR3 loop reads CASSLTSTSWNEQFF. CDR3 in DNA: TGTGCCAGCAGCTTAACCTCTACTAGCTGGAATGAGCAGTTCTTC.

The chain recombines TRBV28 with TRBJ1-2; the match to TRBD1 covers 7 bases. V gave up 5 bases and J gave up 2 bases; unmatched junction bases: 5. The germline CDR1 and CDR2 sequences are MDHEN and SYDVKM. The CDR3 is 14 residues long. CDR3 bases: TGTGCCAGCAGTGTCCCGACAGGGAACTATGGCTACACCTTC. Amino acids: CASSVPTGNYGYTF.

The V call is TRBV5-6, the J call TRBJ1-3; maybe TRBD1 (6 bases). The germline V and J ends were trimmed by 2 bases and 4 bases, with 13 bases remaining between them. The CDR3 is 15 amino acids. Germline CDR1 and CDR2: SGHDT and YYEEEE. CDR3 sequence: CASSFTGRQGNTIYF. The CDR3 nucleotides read TGTGCCAGCAGCTTTACAGGGCGCCAGGGAAACACCATATATTTT.

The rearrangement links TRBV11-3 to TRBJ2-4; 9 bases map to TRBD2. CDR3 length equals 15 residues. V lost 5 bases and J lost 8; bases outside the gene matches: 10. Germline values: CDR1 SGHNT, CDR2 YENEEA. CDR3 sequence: CASSPRSGSGDIQYF. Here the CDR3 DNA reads TGTGCCAGCAGCCCTCGTAGCGGGAGTGGGGACATTCAGTACTTC.

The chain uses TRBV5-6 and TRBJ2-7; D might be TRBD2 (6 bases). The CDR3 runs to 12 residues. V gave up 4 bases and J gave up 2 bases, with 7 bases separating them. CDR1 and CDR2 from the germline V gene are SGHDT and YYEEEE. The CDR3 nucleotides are TGTGCCAGCAGCCGGGAGCCCTACGAGCAGTACGTC. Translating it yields CASSREPYEQYV.

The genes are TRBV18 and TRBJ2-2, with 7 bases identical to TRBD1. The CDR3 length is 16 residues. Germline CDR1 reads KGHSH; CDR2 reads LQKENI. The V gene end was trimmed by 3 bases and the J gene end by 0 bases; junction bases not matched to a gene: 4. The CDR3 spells CASSPRTGSNTGELFF. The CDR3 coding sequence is TGTGCCAGCTCACCCCGGACAGGATCGAACACCGGGGAGCTGTTTTTT.

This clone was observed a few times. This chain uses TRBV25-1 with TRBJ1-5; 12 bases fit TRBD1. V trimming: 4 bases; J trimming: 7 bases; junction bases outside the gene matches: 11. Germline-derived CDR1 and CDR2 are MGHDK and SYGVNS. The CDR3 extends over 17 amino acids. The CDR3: CASSGVGDRGPGQPQHF. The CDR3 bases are TGTGCCAGCAGTGGGGTGGGGGACAGGGGGCCGGGGCAGCCCCAGCATTTT. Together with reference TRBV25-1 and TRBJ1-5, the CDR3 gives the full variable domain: EADIYQTPRYLVIGTGKKITLECSQTMGHDKMYWYQQDPGMELHLIHYSYGVNSTEKGDLSSESTVSRIRTEHFPLTLESARPSHTSQYLCASSGVGDRGPGQPQHFGDGTRLSIL.

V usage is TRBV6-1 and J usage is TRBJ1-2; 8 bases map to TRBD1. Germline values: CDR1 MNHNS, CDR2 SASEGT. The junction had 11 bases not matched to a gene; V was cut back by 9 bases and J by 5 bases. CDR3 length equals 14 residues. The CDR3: CASTIQGGLYGYTF. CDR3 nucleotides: TGTGCCAGTACAATACAGGGGGGACTGTATGGCTACACCTTC.

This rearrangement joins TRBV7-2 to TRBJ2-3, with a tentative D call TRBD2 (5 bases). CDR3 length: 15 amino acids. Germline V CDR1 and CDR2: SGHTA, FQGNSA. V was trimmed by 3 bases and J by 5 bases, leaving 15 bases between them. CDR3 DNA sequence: TGTGCCAGCAGCTTTGCCCAACCAGGAGGAGATACGCAGTATTTT. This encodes CASSFAQPGGDTQYF.

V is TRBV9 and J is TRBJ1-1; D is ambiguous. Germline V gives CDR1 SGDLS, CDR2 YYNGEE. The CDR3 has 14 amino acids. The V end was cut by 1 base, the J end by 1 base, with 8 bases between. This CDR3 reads CASSVSDWNTEAFF. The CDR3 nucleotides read TGTGCCAGCAGCGTAAGCGACTGGAACACTGAAGCTTTCTTT.

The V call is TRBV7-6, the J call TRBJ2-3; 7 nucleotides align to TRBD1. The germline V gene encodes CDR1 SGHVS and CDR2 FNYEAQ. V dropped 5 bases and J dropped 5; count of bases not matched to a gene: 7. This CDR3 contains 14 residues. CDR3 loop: CASSTTGSIDTQYF. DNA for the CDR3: TGTGCCAGCAGCACGACAGGGTCCATAGATACGCAGTATTTT. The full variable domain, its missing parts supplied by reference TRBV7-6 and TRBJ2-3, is GAGVSQSPRYKVTKRGQDVALRCDPISGHVSLYWYRQALGQGPEFLTYFNYEAQQDKSGLPNDRFSAERPEGSISTLTIQRTEQRDSAMYRCASSTTGSIDTQYFGPGTRLTVL.

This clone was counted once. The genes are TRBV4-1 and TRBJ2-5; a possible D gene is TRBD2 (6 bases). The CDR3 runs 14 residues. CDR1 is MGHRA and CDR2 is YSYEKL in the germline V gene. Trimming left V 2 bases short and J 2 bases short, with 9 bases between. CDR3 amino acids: CASSQPGGQETQYF. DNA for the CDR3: TGCGCCAGCAGCCAACCCGGAGGGCAAGAGACCCAGTACTTC.

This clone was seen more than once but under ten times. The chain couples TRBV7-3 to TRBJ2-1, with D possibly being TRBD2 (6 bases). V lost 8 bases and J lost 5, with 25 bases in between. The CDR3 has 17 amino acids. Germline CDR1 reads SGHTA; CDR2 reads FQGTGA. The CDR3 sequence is CASGPPWRAVRNNEQFF. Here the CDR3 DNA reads TGTGCCAGCGGACCTCCCTGGAGGGCCGTTCGGAACAATGAGCAGTTCTTC. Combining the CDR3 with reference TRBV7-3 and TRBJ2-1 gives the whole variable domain GAGVSQTPSNKVTEKGKYVELRCDPISGHTALYWYRQSLGQGPEFLIYFQGTGAADDSGLPNDRFFAVRPEGSVSTLKIQRTERGDSAVYLCASGPPWRAVRNNEQFFGPGTRLTVL.

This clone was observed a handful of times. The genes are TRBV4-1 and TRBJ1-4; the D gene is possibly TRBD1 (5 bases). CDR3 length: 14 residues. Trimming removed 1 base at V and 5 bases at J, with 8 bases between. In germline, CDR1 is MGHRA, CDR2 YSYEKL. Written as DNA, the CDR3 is TGCGCCAGCAGCCAAGTGGGACTGAATGAAAAACTGTTTTTT. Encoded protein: CASSQVGLNEKLFF.

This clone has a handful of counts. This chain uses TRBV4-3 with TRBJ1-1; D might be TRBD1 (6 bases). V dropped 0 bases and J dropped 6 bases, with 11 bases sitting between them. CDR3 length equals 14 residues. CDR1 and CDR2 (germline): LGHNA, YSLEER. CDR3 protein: CASSQDGAGAEAFF. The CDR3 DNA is TGCGCCAGCAGCCAAGATGGGGCAGGGGCTGAAGCTTTCTTT.

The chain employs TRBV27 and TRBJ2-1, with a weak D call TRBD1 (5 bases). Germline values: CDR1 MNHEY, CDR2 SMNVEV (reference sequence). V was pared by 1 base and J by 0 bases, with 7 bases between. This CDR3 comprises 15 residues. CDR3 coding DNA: TGTGCCAGCAGTTTATTCAGGGACTCCTACAATGAGCAGTTCTTC. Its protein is CASSLFRDSYNEQFF.